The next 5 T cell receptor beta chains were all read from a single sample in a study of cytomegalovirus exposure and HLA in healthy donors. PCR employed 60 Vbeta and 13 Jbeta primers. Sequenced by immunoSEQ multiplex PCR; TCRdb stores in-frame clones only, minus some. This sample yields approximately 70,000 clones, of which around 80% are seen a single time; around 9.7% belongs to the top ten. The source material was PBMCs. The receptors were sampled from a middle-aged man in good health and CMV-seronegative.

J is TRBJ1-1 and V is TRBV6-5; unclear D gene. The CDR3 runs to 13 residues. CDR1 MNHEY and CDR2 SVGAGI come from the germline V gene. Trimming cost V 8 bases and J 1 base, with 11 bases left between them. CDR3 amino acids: CASAESGNTEAFF. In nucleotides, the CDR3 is TGTGCCAGCGCTGAATCGGGGAACACTGAAGCTTTCTTT.

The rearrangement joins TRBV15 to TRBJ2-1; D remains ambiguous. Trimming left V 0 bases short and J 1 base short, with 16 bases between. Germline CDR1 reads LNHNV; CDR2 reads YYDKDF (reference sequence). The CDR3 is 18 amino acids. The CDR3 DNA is TGTGCCACCAGCAGAGAGTATCACGGCGGAACTTCCTACAATGAGCAGTTCTTC. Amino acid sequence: CATSREYHGGTSYNEQFF.

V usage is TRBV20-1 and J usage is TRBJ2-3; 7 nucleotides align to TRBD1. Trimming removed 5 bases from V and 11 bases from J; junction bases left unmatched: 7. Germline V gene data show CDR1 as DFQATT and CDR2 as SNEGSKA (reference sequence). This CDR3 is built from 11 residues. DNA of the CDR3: TGCAGTGCTGAGAGGGGGCTAGAGCAGTATTTT. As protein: CSAERGLEQYF.

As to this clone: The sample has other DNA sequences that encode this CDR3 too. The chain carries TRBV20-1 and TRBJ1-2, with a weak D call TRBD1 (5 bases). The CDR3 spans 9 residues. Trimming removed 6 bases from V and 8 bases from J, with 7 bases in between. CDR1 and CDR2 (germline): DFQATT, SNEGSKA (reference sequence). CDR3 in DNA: TGCAGTGCGCCAGGGGGCTACACCTTC. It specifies CSAPGGYTF.

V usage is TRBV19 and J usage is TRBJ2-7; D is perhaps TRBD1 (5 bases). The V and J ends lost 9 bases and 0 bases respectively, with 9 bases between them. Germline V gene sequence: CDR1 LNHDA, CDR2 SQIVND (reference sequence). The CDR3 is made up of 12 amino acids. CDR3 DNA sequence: TGTGCCAGGGACACCAGCTCCTACGAGCAGTACTTC. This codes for CARDTSSYEQYF.